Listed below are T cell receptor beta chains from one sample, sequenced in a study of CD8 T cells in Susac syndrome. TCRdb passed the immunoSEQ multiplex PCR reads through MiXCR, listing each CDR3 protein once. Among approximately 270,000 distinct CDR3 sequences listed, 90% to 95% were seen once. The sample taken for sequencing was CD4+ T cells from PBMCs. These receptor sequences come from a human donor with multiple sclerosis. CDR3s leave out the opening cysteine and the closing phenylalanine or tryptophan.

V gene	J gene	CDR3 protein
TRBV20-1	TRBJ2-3	SANPRDSRTDTQY
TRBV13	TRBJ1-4	ASSPPQGAGEKLF
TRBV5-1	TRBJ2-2	ASSSLSRTSLTGELF
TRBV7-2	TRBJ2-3	ASSLTSGSGDTQY
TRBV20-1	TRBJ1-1	SARTGTNTNTEAF
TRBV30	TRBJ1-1	AWRDGRGTEAF
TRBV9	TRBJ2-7	ASSQQGREQY
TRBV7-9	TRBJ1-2	ASSSPTYYGYT
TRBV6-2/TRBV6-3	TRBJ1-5	ASSSGTGAPTPQH
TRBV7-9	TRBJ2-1	AEAGGIMNEQF
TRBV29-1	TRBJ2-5	SSRVGGEETQY
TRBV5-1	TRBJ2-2	ASSLGAGGRNTGELF
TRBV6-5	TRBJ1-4	ASGQGREKLF
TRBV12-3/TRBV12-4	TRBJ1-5	ASSLETGGNQPQH
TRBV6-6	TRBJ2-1	ASSDDHNEQF
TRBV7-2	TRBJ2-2	ASSLGFTGELF
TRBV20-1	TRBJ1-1	SARETRANTEAF
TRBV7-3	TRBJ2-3	ASSLGDKSTDTQY
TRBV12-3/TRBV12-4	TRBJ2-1	ASSRLAGTSYNEQF
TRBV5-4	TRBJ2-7	ASSFQGQDEQY
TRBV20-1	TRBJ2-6	SARDSGGANVLT
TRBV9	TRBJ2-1	ASSPPWSSGGHNEQF
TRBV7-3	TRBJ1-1	ASSLWVGMNTEAF
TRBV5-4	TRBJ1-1	ASSLEVQTNTEAF
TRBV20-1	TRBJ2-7	SARKGPAGTYEQY
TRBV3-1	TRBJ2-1	ASSPQGRDNEQF
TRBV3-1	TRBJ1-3	ASSQDALSGNTIY
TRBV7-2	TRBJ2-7	ASSEGPYEQY